These T cell receptor beta chains were read from a single sample in a study of blood T cell repertoires in COVID-19. Sequenced by immunoSEQ multiplex PCR; TCRdb stores in-frame clones only, minus some. Altogether 130,000 to 150,000 clones are present, 89% being singletons, with the ten largest covering 1.5% to 2%. Sequencing used peripheral blood. These receptor sequences come from a human donor in a cohort sampled during active COVID-19. The CDR3 runs from the conserved cysteine through the conserved F or W. The D gene is left open where the match is weak. Rows give clone size only sometimes, using once, few, many, or a class for an expanded clone.

v_call	clone_size	j_call	d_call	cdr3_aa	cdr3_nt
TRBV5-4	once	TRBJ2-1	TRBD2	CASSSPGLAGNEQFF	TGTGCCAGCAGCTCCCCGGGACTAGCGGGCAATGAGCAGTTCTTC
TRBV20-1	.	TRBJ1-5	.	CSASKRTAGNQPQHF	TGCAGTGCTAGTAAGAGGACAGCCGGCAATCAGCCCCAGCATTTT
TRBV19	.	TRBJ1-1	.	CASSIDRGSTEAFF	TGTGCCAGTAGTATAGATCGGGGGAGCACTGAAGCTTTCTTT
TRBV19	.	TRBJ1-6	.	CASSGSGFPNSPLHF	TGTGCCAGTAGCGGGTCGGGATTCCCAAATTCACCCCTCCACTTT
TRBV6-1	.	TRBJ1-6	TRBD1	CASSEGQGWSPLHF	TGTGCCAGCAGTGAGGGACAGGGTTGGTCACCCCTCCACTTT
TRBV4-2	.	TRBJ2-4	.	CASSHPGATAKNIQYF	TGTGCCAGCAGCCATCCGGGTGCCACAGCCAAAAACATTCAGTACTTC
TRBV6-4	.	TRBJ2-1	.	CASRRTGPSYNEQFF	TGTGCCAGCAGACGCACAGGCCCCTCCTACAATGAGCAGTTCTTC
TRBV12-3/TRBV12-4	.	TRBJ1-2	TRBD1	CAIGQDESYGYTF	TGTGCCATCGGACAGGACGAATCTTATGGCTACACCTTC
TRBV30	.	TRBJ1-1	.	CAWSAETTGNTEAFF	TGTGCCTGGAGTGCCGAGACGACAGGGAACACTGAAGCTTTCTTT
TRBV7-9	.	TRBJ1-1	.	CASSSPPSDTANTEAFF	TGTGCCAGCAGCTCGCCCCCCTCGGACACGGCGAACACTGAAGCTTTCTTT
TRBV6-2/TRBV6-3	.	TRBJ1-5	.	CASSLGPNQPQHF	TGTGCCAGCAGTTTGGGCCCCAATCAGCCCCAGCATTTT
TRBV5-4	.	TRBJ1-6	.	CASSSGDIDSPLHF	TGTGCCAGCAGCTCAGGGGATATTGATTCACCCCTCCACTTT
TRBV13	.	TRBJ1-1	TRBD1	CASSSTGGRLNTEAFF	TGTGCCAGCAGCTCCACAGGGGGCCGACTGAACACTGAAGCTTTCTTT
TRBV5-1	.	TRBJ2-7	TRBD2	CASSSTTSGVSSYEQYF	TGCGCCAGCAGCTCGACGACTAGCGGGGTGAGCTCCTACGAGCAGTACTTC
TRBV5-6	.	TRBJ2-3	TRBD2	CASSFGLAGLADTQYF	TGTGCCAGCAGCTTCGGACTAGCGGGGTTGGCAGATACGCAGTATTTT
TRBV5-1	few	TRBJ1-1	.	CASSLEGDGEAFF	TGCGCCAGCAGCTTGGAAGGGGATGGTGAAGCTTTCTTT
TRBV5-1	.	TRBJ1-1	TRBD1	CASSPLGQGGTEAFF	TGCGCCAGCAGCCCGTTAGGACAGGGAGGAACTGAAGCTTTCTTT
TRBV7-2	.	TRBJ2-3	.	CASSLDRGLTDTQYF	TGTGCCAGCAGCTTAGATCGGGGACTTACAGATACGCAGTATTTT
TRBV18	.	TRBJ1-3	TRBD1	CASSPPDRSGGNTIYF	TGTGCCAGCTCACCACCGGACAGGTCCGGAGGAAACACCATATATTTT
TRBV6-5	.	TRBJ2-2	TRBD2	CASSYSGTTNTGELFF	TGTGCCAGCAGTTACTCGGGGACTACGAACACCGGGGAGCTGTTTTTT
TRBV3-1/TRBV3-2	.	TRBJ2-7	.	CASSPTNREQYF	TGTGCCAGCAGCCCAACAAACAGGGAGCAGTACTTC
TRBV3-1/TRBV3-2	.	TRBJ2-3	.	CASSQRVAVTGADTQYF	TGTGCCAGCAGCCAACGCGTAGCGGTAACCGGGGCAGATACGCAGTATTTT
TRBV11-3	once	TRBJ2-3	TRBD1	CASSIGQGAMDTQYF	TGTGCCAGCAGCATCGGACAGGGGGCGATGGATACGCAGTATTTT
TRBV19	.	TRBJ1-1	.	CAGHRNTEAFF	TGTGCCGGGCATCGGAACACTGAAGCTTTCTTT
TRBV21-1	.	TRBJ1-1	.	CASSKVGVMNTEAFF	TGTGCCAGCAGCAAAGTAGGGGTTATGAACACTGAAGCTTTCTTT
TRBV18	few	TRBJ1-1	.	CASSPPGGEAFF	TGTGCCAGCTCACCACCCGGGGGAGAAGCTTTCTTT
TRBV4-2	.	TRBJ2-3	.	CASSQDSGPTDTQYF	TGTGCCAGCAGCCAAGATTCAGGGCCAACAGATACGCAGTATTTT
TRBV18	.	TRBJ1-1	TRBD1	CASSPRATGGSGTEAFF	TGTGCCAGCTCACCACGTGCGACAGGGGGGAGTGGCACTGAAGCTTTCTTT
TRBV7-8	.	TRBJ1-5	.	CASSLDRGGQPQHF	TGTGCCAGCAGCTTAGATCGGGGTGGTCAGCCCCAGCATTTT
TRBV6-6	.	TRBJ2-5	TRBD2	CASSYTGTSGQETQYF	TGTGCCAGCAGTTACACAGGGACTAGCGGACAAGAGACCCAGTACTTC
TRBV7-2	.	TRBJ2-7	.	CASSQVTFYEQYF	TGTGCCAGCAGCCAGGTGACATTCTACGAGCAGTACTTC
TRBV4-1	.	TRBJ1-4	.	CASSQDVGWSIEKLFF	TGCGCCAGCAGCCAAGATGTCGGGTGGAGTATAGAAAAACTGTTTTTT
TRBV10-3	.	TRBJ1-5	TRBD1	CAISPGQGLNQPQHF	TGTGCCATCAGTCCCGGACAGGGCCTCAATCAGCCCCAGCATTTT
TRBV30	once	TRBJ1-2	TRBD1	CAWDRTGPGNGYTF	TGTGCCTGGGACAGGACAGGGCCAGGGAATGGCTACACCTTC
TRBV29-1	.	TRBJ1-2	.	CSALQDLGYGYTF	TGCAGCGCACTCCAGGATCTTGGATATGGCTACACCTTC
TRBV10-1	.	TRBJ2-3	.	CASSESGTSPSTDTQYF	TGCGCCAGCAGTGAGTCTGGAACTAGCCCTAGCACAGATACGCAGTATTTT
TRBV7-9	.	TRBJ1-1	TRBD1	CASSPPRSDRGDTEAFF	TGTGCCAGCAGCCCCCCAAGGTCGGACAGGGGGGACACTGAAGCTTTCTTT
TRBV6-5	.	TRBJ1-5	.	CAGGVDRNQPQHF	TGTGCCGGGGGCGTCGATCGGAATCAGCCCCAGCATTTT
TRBV15	.	TRBJ2-3	TRBD2	CATSRDLGGLAAPSTDTQYF	TGTGCCACCAGCAGAGATCTGGGGGGACTAGCGGCCCCTAGCACAGATACGCAGTATTTT
TRBV7-2	.	TRBJ2-5	TRBD1	CASSLGTGGAGETQYF	TGTGCCAGCAGCTTAGGGACAGGGGGCGCGGGGGAGACCCAGTACTTC
TRBV29-1	.	TRBJ2-1	.	CSVEASLNEQFF	TGCAGCGTTGAAGCTTCTCTAAATGAGCAGTTCTTC
TRBV10-3	.	TRBJ1-2	TRBD1	CAISEATGGWDYGYTF	TGTGCCATCAGTGAGGCGACAGGGGGCTGGGACTATGGCTACACCTTC
TRBV5-1	once	TRBJ2-7	TRBD1	CASSSKDRSYEQYF	TGCGCCAGCAGCTCAAAGGACAGGTCCTACGAGCAGTACTTC
TRBV2	.	TRBJ1-2	.	CASRVGPNYGYTF	TGTGCCAGCAGGGTGGGGCCAAACTATGGCTACACCTTC
TRBV6-5	.	TRBJ1-2	TRBD1	CASSYSVTGDGGYTF	TGTGCCAGCAGTTACTCCGTGACAGGGGACGGTGGCTACACCTTC
TRBV19	.	TRBJ2-5	TRBD1	CASSMGSDRGRETQYF	TGTGCCAGTAGTATGGGGTCGGACAGGGGGCGGGAGACCCAGTACTTC
TRBV7-9	few	TRBJ1-6	TRBD1	CASSSRQGDNSPLHF	TGTGCCAGCAGCTCCAGACAGGGGGATAATTCACCCCTCCACTTT
TRBV7-8	.	TRBJ1-4	.	CASSKWDISTNEKLFF	TGTGCCAGCAGTAAATGGGACATTTCAACTAATGAAAAACTGTTTTTT
TRBV11-2	.	TRBJ1-4	.	CASSSHRRTNEKLFF	TGTGCCAGCAGCTCACACAGGCGAACTAATGAAAAACTGTTTTTT
TRBV3-1/TRBV3-2	.	TRBJ1-2	.	CASSLYDRTNYGYTF	TGTGCCAGCAGTCTTTACGACAGGACTAACTATGGCTACACCTTC
TRBV6-6	.	TRBJ2-3	TRBD2	CASSYGAGGTDTQYF	TGTGCCAGCAGTTACGGAGCGGGGGGCACAGATACGCAGTATTTT
TRBV7-6	.	TRBJ1-3	.	CASSLTGWAESSGNTIYF	TGTGCCAGCAGCTTAACGGGGTGGGCCGAGAGCTCTGGAAACACCATATATTTT
TRBV6-5	.	TRBJ1-1	.	CASSPYSGNTEAFF	TGTGCCAGCAGTCCGTACTCGGGGAACACTGAAGCTTTCTTT
TRBV9	.	TRBJ1-1	TRBD1	CASSQGTGLMNTEAFF	TGTGCCAGCAGCCAGGGGACAGGGTTAATGAACACTGAAGCTTTCTTT
TRBV29-1	.	TRBJ2-3	TRBD2	CSVGPQRGATDTQYF	TGCAGCGTTGGACCCCAGCGGGGGGCCACAGATACGCAGTATTTT
TRBV6-5	.	TRBJ1-2	TRBD1	CASSYTGTGRAYGYTF	TGTGCCAGCAGTTATACCGGGACAGGGAGAGCCTATGGCTACACCTTC
TRBV4-1	many	TRBJ1-2	.	CASSPGFEPGRGYTF	TGCGCCAGCAGCCCCGGTTTTGAGCCAGGGCGAGGCTACACCTTC
TRBV27	.	TRBJ2-5	TRBD2	CASSHTSGVQETQYF	TGTGCCAGCAGTCACACTAGCGGAGTCCAAGAGACCCAGTACTTC
TRBV9	.	TRBJ1-3	TRBD1	CASSVGQGNTIYF	TGTGCCAGCAGCGTGGGACAGGGGAACACCATATATTTT
TRBV6-5	.	TRBJ1-2	TRBD1	CASSPGQGPNYGYTF	TGTGCCAGCAGTCCGGGACAGGGGCCCAACTATGGCTACACCTTC